The clone carrying this T cell receptor (beta chain) was observed once. This sample was included in a study of blood T cell repertoires in COVID-19. Study context: The samples span acute and convalescent COVID-19 from the United States, Italy and Spain. T cells, B-cell-depleted T cells, or PBMCs supplied cDNA or gDNA.

The CDR3 runs 17 residues. The ends lost 4 bases at V and 7 bases at J; junction bases unmatched: 12. Germline CDR1 is SGHRS and CDR2 is YFSETQ. In the authors' workflow: Amplification with reference gene primers provided the estimates of nucleated cell counts. Profiled with immunoSEQ multiplex PCR; TCRdb holds only in-frame clones, not every one. That table is the source of V, J and clone size, and D and trimming were worked out from the DNA. The table shows 200,000 or so clones, with 84% occurring only once. Sequences were obtained from peripheral blood. The rearrangement uses TRBV5-1 and TRBJ2-1, with 12 bases identical to TRBD2. The clonotype comes from a human donor in a cohort sampled during active COVID-19. This CDR3 is CASSTLAGGLKGNEQFF. DNA for the CDR3: TGCGCCAGCAGCACACTAGCGGGAGGCTTGAAAGGGAATGAGCAGTTCTTC.